Sequencing of this T cell receptor (beta chain) was carried out in a study of identical twins. The CDR3 is 19 residues long. The V gene end was trimmed by 5 bases and the J gene end by 1 base; junction bases not matched to a gene: 17. Addition of a universal primer site occurred through template switching, and cDNA carried unique molecular identifiers. Via MiXCR, TCRdb re-called the 5' RACE reads, giving one row per CDR3 protein. The table has around 960,000 distinct CDR3 sequences, roughly an eighth seen once; the top ten hold about 1.5%. Study outcomes and limitations: Fewer insertions were carried by abundant cord blood beta clonotypes, but none was seen in memory repertoires. The analysis was cross-sectional rather than longitudinal within donors.

This clonotype has a handful of counts. What it recognizes is unknown. The same sample was also used in a study of yellow fever vaccine responses in identical twins. Turning to that study: Twins showed a vaccine T cell response that reportedly seemed partly convergent, partly personalized.

The TCR sequence derives from a woman under 30 in good health. The V gene is TRBV12-3 or TRBV12-4, the J gene TRBJ2-3; 8 nucleotides align to TRBD2. Sequenced sample: PBMCs. The CDR3 loop is CASSPHLGLAGLGTDTQYF. CDR3 sequence (DNA): TGTGCCAGCAGTCCTCACCTTGGGCTAGCGGGCTTGGGCACAGATACGCAGTATTTT.